Listed below are T cell receptor beta chains from one sample, sequenced in a study of tumor and adjacent non-tumor tissue in lung cancer. TCRdb processed the multiplex PCR reads anew with MiXCR; each CDR3 protein has one entry. The sample includes tens of thousands of distinct CDR3 sequences, more than 60% of them seen just once. The sample comprised lung tumor tissue. These TCRs come from a woman aged 45-60 years with non-small cell lung cancer. Each CDR3 is given with its conserved first and last residue. The D gene is left open where the match is weak. Clone size, where shown, is once, few, many, or a class for clones that have expanded.

size	V	J	D	DNA	CDR3
.	TRBV29-1	TRBJ1-5	.	TGCAGCGTTGCTGGGGACGGCCCCCAGCATTTT	CSVAGDGPQHF
.	TRBV12-3/TRBV12-4	TRBJ2-5	.	TGTACCAGCGGGCACTCTGAAGGGGCACAGACCCAGTACTTC	CTSGHSEGAQTQYF
.	TRBV4-1	TRBJ2-3	.	TGCGCCAGCAGCCAAAATGGGGCCTCAAGGCAGTATTTT	CASSQNGASRQYF
.	TRBV10-3	TRBJ2-3	.	TGTGCCGTCAGTGAGGCAACAACCCCGGATACGAAGTATTTT	CAVSEATTPDTKYF
.	TRBV6-6	TRBJ2-7	TRBD2	TGTGCCAGCAATTACCATGGCGGGAGGAGGTACGAGCAGTACTTC	CASNYHGGRRYEQYF
.	TRBV11-2	TRBJ2-3	TRBD2	TGTGCAAGCAGTCCTTTAGTCCGGGCCTGGACTAGCGGGAGGAGCACAGATACGCAGTATTTT	CASSPLVRAWTSGRSTDTQYF
.	TRBV29-1	TRBJ2-3	.	TGCAGCGTTGACACGGGGTCGACCACAGATACGCAGTATTTT	CSVDTGSTTDTQYF
.	TRBV12-3/TRBV12-4	TRBJ1-2	.	TGTGCCACCCCCGGGGAACGCGGTGGCTACACGTTC	CATPGERGGYTF
.	TRBV6-2/TRBV6-3	TRBJ2-2	TRBD2	TGTGCCAGCAGACTAGCGGGTGTGGACACCGGGGAGCTGCTTTTT	CASRLAGVDTGELLF
few	TRBV6-2/TRBV6-3	TRBJ1-2	TRBD1	TGTGCCAGCAGTTACGGGACAGCTAACTATGGCTACACCTTC	CASSYGTANYGYTF
.	TRBV6-1	TRBJ2-3	.	TGTGCCAGCATTGAGGGGGTCTGGGATACGCAGTATTTT	CASIEGVWDTQYF
many	TRBV28	TRBJ2-5	TRBD1	TGTGCCAGCGGGACAGTATACCAAGAGACCCAGTACTTC	CASGTVYQETQYF
.	TRBV11-2	TRBJ2-2	.	TGTGCCAGCAGCTTAGAGTCTCGCACCGCGGAGCTGATTTTT	CASSLESRTAELIF
.	TRBV28	TRBJ2-7	TRBD2	TGTGTCAACACGGGGGGGAGCCCCTCCGAGCAGTACTTC	CVNTGGSPSEQYF
.	TRBV11-2	TRBJ2-1	TRBD2	TGTGCCGGCAGCTTAGAAGCTAGCGGGAGGGCTGAGCGATTCTTC	CAGSLEASGRAERFF
few	TRBV11-2	TRBJ2-2	.	TGTGCCAGCAGCAAGTTACAGGCAGCGAGAGTAGGGGACGGGGAGCTGTTTTTT	CASSKLQAARVGDGELFF
.	TRBV5-1	TRBJ2-2	.	TGCTCCAATTCGACGGGGGCGAACACCGGGGAGCTGTTTTTT	CSNSTGANTGELFF
.	TRBV20-1	TRBJ1-1	.	TGCAGAGCTGGGACGGCGGTGAACACTGAGGCTTTCTTT	CRAGTAVNTEAFF
few	TRBV9	TRBJ2-3	TRBD2	TGTGCCAGCAGCGTAGTCGGCTCCGGGGGGGGAGATACGCAGTATTTT	CASSVVGSGGGDTQYF
.	TRBV6-1	TRBJ2-3	.	TGTGCCAACATCCGGTTCTGGAGCACAAATACGCAGTATTTT	CANIRFWSTNTQYF
once	TRBV6-5	TRBJ2-1	.	TGTGCCAGGAGCTCCATCCTGGGGAATGAGCAGTTCTTC	CARSSILGNEQFF
medium-sized	TRBV6-5	TRBJ1-2	.	TGTGCCAGCAGTCCCCGGGGGTATGGCTACACCTTC	CASSPRGYGYTF
.	TRBV6-6	TRBJ2-1	.	TGTGCCAGCAGTTATCACAGGGAAGCGTCCTACAATGAGCAGTTCTTC	CASSYHREASYNEQFF
few	TRBV29-1	TRBJ2-7	.	TGCTGTGTTTCCAGGGACCCCACCTACGAGCAGTACTTC	CCVSRDPTYEQYF
medium-sized	TRBV6-5	TRBJ2-6	.	TGTGCCAGCACTAGTGGCACTAGTAGCTCTGGGGCCAACGTCCTGACTTTC	CASTSGTSSSGANVLTF
.	TRBV12-3/TRBV12-4	TRBJ2-3	.	TGTGCCAGCAGTTTAGGGAGCTTCAAAGATATGCAGTATTTT	CASSLGSFKDMQYF
.	TRBV11-3	TRBJ2-7	.	TGTGTCAGCAGCCGGGATAACGGTGAGCAGTACTTC	CVSSRDNGEQYF
.	TRBV6-6	TRBJ1-3	.	TGTGCCAACATTCAACAGTCCCCTGGAATCACCATATATTTT	CANIQQSPGITIYF
.	TRBV6-4	TRBJ2-3	TRBD1	TGTGCAAGCAGCCGGACAGGGAGCATAGATACGCAGTATTTT	CASSRTGSIDTQYF
.	TRBV12-3/TRBV12-4	TRBJ2-7	.	TGTGCCAGTTCCCTCATGATGCTGGACCTCAGCAAGCAGTACTTC	CASSLMMLDLSKQYF
.	TRBV28	TRBJ1-2	.	TGTGCCAGCGCCCCCGGAGTGAGGTTTTATGGCTACACCTTC	CASAPGVRFYGYTF
many	TRBV4-1	TRBJ2-1	.	TGCGCCAGCAGCCAAGATACGGGGTTTAGCGGAGAGCAGTTCTTC	CASSQDTGFSGEQFF
.	TRBV12-3/TRBV12-4	TRBJ1-4	.	TGTGCAAGCAGTTTTATGCAACGAGGTGAAAAACTGTTTTTT	CASSFMQRGEKLFF
.	TRBV4-1	TRBJ2-2	.	TGCGCCAGCTGCCAAGAGGGCTCGACAGGTCCCATCGGGGAGTTGTTTTTT	CASCQEGSTGPIGELFF
once	TRBV29-1	TRBJ2-5	.	TGCAGCATACTAGAGACAGGCCAAGAGACCCAGTACTTC	CSILETGQETQYF
few	TRBV11-2	TRBJ2-7	TRBD1	TGTGTCAGTAGCGCCGGGACAGGGCGCACCTACGAGCAGTACTTC	CVSSAGTGRTYEQYF
.	TRBV4-1	TRBJ2-2	TRBD2	TGCGCCAGTAGCCTAGCGGAAGTTACGGGGACCGGGGAGCTATTTTTT	CASSLAEVTGTGELFF
many	TRBV5-1	TRBJ1-2	TRBD1	TGCGCCAGCAGCACTGAACCGGGACAGGATAACTATGGCTACACCTTC	CASSTEPGQDNYGYTF
.	TRBV5-5	TRBJ2-2	.	TGTGCCAGCAGCCGAGGAGACAGGTACACCGGGGAGATGTTTTTT	CASSRGDRYTGEMFF
many	TRBV7-9	TRBJ2-1	.	TGTGCCAGCAGCCCCTCGGCGGCCTACAATGAGCAGTTCTTC	CASSPSAAYNEQFF
.	TRBV12-3/TRBV12-4	TRBJ1-5	TRBD1	TGTCCCAGCAGCCCTACAGGGGGCAATCAGGCCCAGCATTTT	CPSSPTGGNQAQHF
.	TRBV6-1	TRBJ2-1	.	TGTGCCAGCAGAGTATCAGGAGGGCCCTCTAATGAGCAGTTCTTC	CASRVSGGPSNEQFF
.	TRBV12-3/TRBV12-4	TRBJ2-7	TRBD1	TGTGCCTGCAGTTTATGGGACAGGGGGTATGAGCAGTACTTC	CACSLWDRGYEQYF
.	TRBV11-2	TRBJ2-3	.	TGTGCCAGGAGCTTAGACCGGGCAGATAAGCAGTATTTT	CARSLDRADKQYF
.	TRBV6-5	TRBJ1-4	.	TGTGTCAGCAGTTACTCGGGCGGCGGTGGAGAAGAACTGCTTTTT	CVSSYSGGGGEELLF
once	TRBV20-1	TRBJ1-1	.	TGCAGTGCTTGGGCGGGGGAGCGTGAGAACACTGAAACTTTCTTT	CSAWAGERENTETFF
.	TRBV6-1	TRBJ2-5	TRBD2	TGTGCCGAAGGGACTAGCGGGAAAAGTGGGACCCGGTACTTC	CAEGTSGKSGTRYF
few	TRBV11-3	TRBJ2-5	.	TGTGCCAGCAGCTTAAGTGAACAAGAGACCCAGTGCTTC	CASSLSEQETQCF
once	TRBV4-2	TRBJ2-7	TRBD2	TGTGCCATCAGTCAAGAAGGACTAGCGGGAGAAGACAGCTACGAGCAGTACTTC	CAISQEGLAGEDSYEQYF
.	TRBV6-5	TRBJ2-5	TRBD1	TGTGCCAGCAATTACTCGAGGGGGCAAGAGACCCACTACTTC	CASNYSRGQETHYF
.	TRBV12-3/TRBV12-4	TRBJ1-6	.	TGTGTCAGCAGTCAGCGGGGGGCTCGGAAACCACCCCTCCACTTT	CVSSQRGARKPPLHF
.	TRBV21-1	TRBJ2-3	.	TGCGCCAGCAGCGGAGGTGAACTAACGGGGCGCACAGATACGCAGTATTTT	CASSGGELTGRTDTQYF
.	TRBV4-2	TRBJ1-6	TRBD1	TGTGCCAGCAAATCACGACAGGGAGATAATTTACCCCTCCACTTT	CASKSRQGDNLPLHF
many	TRBV10-3	TRBJ2-7	.	TGTGCCATCAGGACCGGGACGGGCTACTACGAGCAGTACTTC	CAIRTGTGYYEQYF